A selection of T cell receptor beta chains follows, all from one sample in a study of OX40 agonist ivuxolimab in advanced cancers. Produced via immunoSEQ multiplex PCR; TCRdb's table is partial and in-frame only. The sample records some 110,000 clones, 85% to 95% being singletons. The specimen comprised CD4+ or CD8+ T cells sorted from blood, sampled in a trial of the OX40 agonist ivuxolimab. The receptors here all came from an adult with an advanced solid tumor such as melanoma, head and neck, liver or kidney cancer. The CDR3 runs from the conserved cysteine through the conserved F or W. Each record gives: D gene, J gene, V gene, CDR3 DNA, CDR3 protein. The D gene is left open where the match is weak.

TRBD1 TRBJ2-5 TRBV14 TGTGCCAGCAGCCGCCCGGGACAGGGGTACCGAGAGACCCAGTACTTC CASSRPGQGYRETQYF
TRBD2 TRBJ2-1 TRBV7-2 TGTGCCAGCAGCTTATTAAACCCGGGCCTAGCGGGAGGGTCTGAGCAGTTCTTC CASSLLNPGLAGGSEQFF
- TRBJ1-1 TRBV11-3 TGTGCCAGCAGCTTAGAGGGAACGAACACTGAAGCTTTCTTT CASSLEGTNTEAFF
TRBD1 TRBJ1-5 TRBV19 TGTGCCAGTGTTCGCAGGGGGAATCAGCCCCAGCATTTT CASVRRGNQPQHF
- TRBJ2-3 TRBV9 TGTGCCAGCAGCGTAAGTTACAGCCTTAGCACAGATACGCAGTATTTT CASSVSYSLSTDTQYF
TRBD1 TRBJ1-5 TRBV2 TGTGCCAGCACCGAAGACAGGGAGTTAAATCAGCCCCAGCATTTT CASTEDRELNQPQHF
TRBD2 TRBJ2-7 TRBV28 TGTGCCAGCAGTTCGGGGGGGGGTCAGAGGTACGAGCAGTACTTC CASSSGGGQRYEQYF
- TRBJ1-1 TRBV5-1 TGCGCCAGCAGCGGGGGTGGGGTCCTAGGCACTGAAGCTTTCTTT CASSGGGVLGTEAFF
- TRBJ1-3 TRBV19 TGTGCCAGTAGTATCCCTGGGTCCTCTTCCTCTGGAAACACCATATATTTT CASSIPGSSSSGNTIYF
- TRBJ1-1 TRBV6-5 TGTGCCAGCAGTTACTCGAGTGGAGGGAACACTGAAGCTTTCTTT CASSYSSGGNTEAFF
- TRBJ2-2 TRBV9 TGTGCCAGCAGGGATAGCTGGGCGAACACCGGGGAGCTGTTTTTT CASRDSWANTGELFF
TRBD2 TRBJ2-7 TRBV14 TGTGCCAGCAGCCTACTAGCGGGAGGGGTCTACGAGCAGTACTTC CASSLLAGGVYEQYF
TRBD2 TRBJ2-3 TRBV7-9 TGTGCCAGCAGCTTAGCGGCGGGGGGGCCAGATACGCAGTATTTT CASSLAAGGPDTQYF
- TRBJ2-7 TRBV7-2 TGTGCCAGCAGCCTCTACTACGAGCAGTACTTC CASSLYYEQYF
- TRBJ2-1 TRBV13 TGTGCCAGCAGCTTTGGGTCCCCCCCCACCAGTGAGCAGTTCTTC CASSFGSPPTSEQFF
TRBD2 TRBJ2-3 TRBV19 TGTGCCAGTAGTACAGGGACTAGCGGAATCACAGATACGCAGTATTTT CASSTGTSGITDTQYF
- TRBJ2-6 TRBV10-1 TGCGCCACCCGCTACTCTGGGGCCAACGTCCTGACTTTC CATRYSGANVLTF
- TRBJ2-5 TRBV5-1 TGCGCCAGCAGCATGGACTCGGCTCAGACCCAGTACTTC CASSMDSAQTQYF
- TRBJ2-2 TRBV7-3 TGTGCCAGCAGCCCTGGACGGGGCCGGGAGCTGTTTTTT CASSPGRGRELFF
TRBD1 TRBJ2-2 TRBV6-1 TGTGCCAGCAGGACGCAGGGGGCAATGAACGGGGAGCTGTTTTTT CASRTQGAMNGELFF
- TRBJ2-3 TRBV7-9 TGTGCCAGCAGCTTAGGGGCAGACCACGATACGCAGTATTTT CASSLGADHDTQYF
- TRBJ2-1 TRBV7-2 TGTGCCAGCAGCTTAGAGGCTCTTACCTACAATGAGCAGTTCTTC CASSLEALTYNEQFF
TRBD2 TRBJ2-1 TRBV7-9 TGTGCCAGCAGCTTAGCGACTAGCGGGACCTACAATGAGCAGTTCTTC CASSLATSGTYNEQFF